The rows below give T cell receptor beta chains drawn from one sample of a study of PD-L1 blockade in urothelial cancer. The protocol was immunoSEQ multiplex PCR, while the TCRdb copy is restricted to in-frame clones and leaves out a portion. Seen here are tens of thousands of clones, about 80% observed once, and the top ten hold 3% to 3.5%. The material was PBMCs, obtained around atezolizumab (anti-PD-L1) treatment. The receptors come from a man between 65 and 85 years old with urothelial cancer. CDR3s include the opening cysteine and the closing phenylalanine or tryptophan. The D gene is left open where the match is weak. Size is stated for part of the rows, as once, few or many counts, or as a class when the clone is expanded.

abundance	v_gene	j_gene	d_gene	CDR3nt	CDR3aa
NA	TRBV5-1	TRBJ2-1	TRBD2	TGCGCCAGCAGGGAGACTAGCGGGGGGGCCGGTGAGCAGTTCTTC	CASRETSGGAGEQFF
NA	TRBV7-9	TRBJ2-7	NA	TGTGCCAGCAGCCTAACAGAATTTCTTTCCTACGAGCAGTACTTC	CASSLTEFLSYEQYF
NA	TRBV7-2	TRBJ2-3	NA	TGTGCCAGCAGCTCCTTAGGGGGGGGGAGCACAGATACGCAGTATTTT	CASSSLGGGSTDTQYF
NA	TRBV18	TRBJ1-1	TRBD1	TGTGCCAGCTCACCACCGGACAGGGGCGGGACTGAAGCTTTCTTT	CASSPPDRGGTEAFF
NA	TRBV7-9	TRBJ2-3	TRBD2	TGTGCCAGCACCAATAGCGGGAGGGCCACAGATACGCAGTATTTT	CASTNSGRATDTQYF
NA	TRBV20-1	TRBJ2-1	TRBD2	TGCAGTGCGGTGACTAGCTACGAGCAGTTCTTC	CSAVTSYEQFF
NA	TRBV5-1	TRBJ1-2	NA	TGCGCCAGCAGTACCGACGGGGGTTATGGCTACACCTTC	CASSTDGGYGYTF
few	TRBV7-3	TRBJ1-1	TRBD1	TGTGCCAGCAGCTTAATGAGGACAGGAGCGAACACTGAAGCTTTCTTT	CASSLMRTGANTEAFF
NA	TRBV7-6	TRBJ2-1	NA	TGTGCCAGCAGCTCTCTACAGGGTGTGAATGAGCAGTTCTTC	CASSSLQGVNEQFF
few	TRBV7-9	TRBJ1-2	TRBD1	TGTGCCAGCAGCTTATTTCGAGGGGGCGGCTATGGCTACACCTTC	CASSLFRGGGYGYTF
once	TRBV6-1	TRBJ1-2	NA	TGTGCCAGCAGTGAAGCGGCCGACAGAGGCTACACCTTC	CASSEAADRGYTF
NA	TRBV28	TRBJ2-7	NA	TGTGCCAGCAGTTTATGGGCCCAGGGGGGCTCCTACGAGCAGTACTTC	CASSLWAQGGSYEQYF
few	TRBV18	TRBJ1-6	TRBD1	TGTGCCAGCTCACCAGACAGGGGATTGGGTTCACCCCTCCACTTT	CASSPDRGLGSPLHF
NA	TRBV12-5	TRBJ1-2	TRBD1	TGTGCTAGTGGTTTGGTTGACAGGGCGGCTAGAGGCTACACCTTC	CASGLVDRAARGYTF
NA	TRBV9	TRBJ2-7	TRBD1	TGTGCCAGCAGCGTAGGGGACAGCTCCTACGAGCAGTACTTC	CASSVGDSSYEQYF
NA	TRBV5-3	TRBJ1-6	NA	TGTGCCAGAGGCGGGGGCTTGGATTCACCCCTCCACTTT	CARGGGLDSPLHF
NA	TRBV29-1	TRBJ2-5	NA	TGCAGCGTCGGTCGCCCGGGACAAGAGACCCAGTACTTC	CSVGRPGQETQYF
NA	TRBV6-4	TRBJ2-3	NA	TGTGCCAGCAGTGAACTAGTCGCCAAAGGGACGCAGTATTTT	CASSELVAKGTQYF
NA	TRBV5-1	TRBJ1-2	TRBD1	TGCGCCAGCCGTGAGGGACAGGGACATGTTAGCTACACCTTC	CASREGQGHVSYTF
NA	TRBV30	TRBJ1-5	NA	TGTGCCTGGAGTGTTAGTTCTCAGCCCCAGCATTTT	CAWSVSSQPQHF
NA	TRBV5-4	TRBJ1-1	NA	TGTGCCAGCAGCTTAGCCGGGCTACGGGGGACTGAAGCTTTCTTT	CASSLAGLRGTEAFF
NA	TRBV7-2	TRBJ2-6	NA	TGTGCCAGCAGCCTCCGTAGCAGATCACAACTCTCTGGGGCCAACGTCCTGACTTTC	CASSLRSRSQLSGANVLTF
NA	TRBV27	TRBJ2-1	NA	TGTGCCAGCAGTCCCTGGGGCCCAGGGTCCCACAATGAGCAGTTCTTC	CASSPWGPGSHNEQFF
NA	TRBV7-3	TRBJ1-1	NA	TGTGCCAGCAGCTTAGGACAGCCATCTATGAACACTGAAGCTTTCTTT	CASSLGQPSMNTEAFF
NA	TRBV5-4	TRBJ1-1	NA	TGTGCCAGCAGCTTGGCACAGGGAAGCACTGAAGCTTTCTTT	CASSLAQGSTEAFF
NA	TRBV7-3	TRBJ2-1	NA	TGTGCCAGCAGCTCCCTTCCGGGAGTAGGCTACAATGAGCAGTTCTTC	CASSSLPGVGYNEQFF
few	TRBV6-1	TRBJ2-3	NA	TGTGCCAGCAGGAAGGGGGTGACAGATACGCAGTATTTT	CASRKGVTDTQYF
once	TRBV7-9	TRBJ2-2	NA	TGTGCCAGCAGCTTGGGCACCCCGAACACCGGGGAGCTGTTTTTT	CASSLGTPNTGELFF
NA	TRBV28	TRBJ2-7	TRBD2	TGTGCCACCACCCCACAAGCGGGACTCTACGAGCAGTACTTC	CATTPQAGLYEQYF
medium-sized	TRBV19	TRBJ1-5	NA	TGTGCCAGTAGTATAGACGGCAGAGGGTATAGCAATCAGCCCCAGCATTTT	CASSIDGRGYSNQPQHF
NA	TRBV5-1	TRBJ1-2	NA	TGCGCCAGCAGCTTGGGCAGGGAATATGGCTACACCTTC	CASSLGREYGYTF
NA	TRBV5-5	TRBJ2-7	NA	TGTGCCAGCAGCTTGGGAGCCTACGAGCAGTACTTC	CASSLGAYEQYF
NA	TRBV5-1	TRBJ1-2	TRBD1	TGCGCCAGCAGCTTGGATGGCCGGGACAGGGACTATGGCTACACCTTC	CASSLDGRDRDYGYTF
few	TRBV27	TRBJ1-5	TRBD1	TGTGCCAGCAGACCTACCCTCAGGGGGCGCAGTCAGCCCCAGCATTTT	CASRPTLRGRSQPQHF
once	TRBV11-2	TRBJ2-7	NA	TGTGCCAGCAGCTTAGATCCCACAGGCTACGAGCAGTACTTC	CASSLDPTGYEQYF
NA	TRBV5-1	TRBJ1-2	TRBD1	TGCGCCAGCAGCTGGGGGACAGGGTTGTATGGCTACACCTTC	CASSWGTGLYGYTF
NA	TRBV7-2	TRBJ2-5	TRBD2	TGTGCCAGCAGCTTAGATAGCGGGAGGGGGTCTCGGGGGGAGACCCAGTACTTC	CASSLDSGRGSRGETQYF
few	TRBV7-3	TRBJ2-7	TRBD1	TGTGCCAGCAGCAATCGACAGGGTAACGAGCAGTACTTC	CASSNRQGNEQYF
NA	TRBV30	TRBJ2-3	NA	TGTGCCTGGAGTGTGAAAGGGGGTACAGATACGCAGTATTTT	CAWSVKGGTDTQYF
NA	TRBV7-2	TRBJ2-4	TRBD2	TGTGCCAGCAGCCTCGGACTAGCGGGGTCAGCCAAAAACATTCAGTACTTC	CASSLGLAGSAKNIQYF
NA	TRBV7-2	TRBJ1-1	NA	TGTGCCAGCGCCGGTTCAGGGAACACTGAAGCTTTCTTT	CASAGSGNTEAFF
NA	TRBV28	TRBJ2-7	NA	TGTGCCAGCAGTTCCCTTCTTTCCCCGGAGAAGAACTACGAGCAGTACTTC	CASSSLLSPEKNYEQYF
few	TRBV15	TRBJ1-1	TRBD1	TGTGCCACCAGCAGGGGGGACAGACACCCTAACGCTTTCTTT	CATSRGDRHPNAFF
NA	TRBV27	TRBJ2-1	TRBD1	TGTGCCAGCAGTTTAGGGACAGGGAGAAATGAGCAGTTCTTC	CASSLGTGRNEQFF
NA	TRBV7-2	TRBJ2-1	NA	TGTGCCAGCAGCTTAAGAATTCGGGAAACTGAGCAGTTCTTC	CASSLRIRETEQFF
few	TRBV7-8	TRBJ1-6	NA	TGTGCCAGCAGCTCAGACTTCTCCCCCCTCCACTTT	CASSSDFSPLHF
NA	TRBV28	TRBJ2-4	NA	TGTGCCAGTGGCGGTCTAGCCAAAAACATTCAGTACTTC	CASGGLAKNIQYF
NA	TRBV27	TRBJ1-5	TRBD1	TGTGCCAGCAGTTCCAGGGGGGATGGTCAGCCCCAGCATTTT	CASSSRGDGQPQHF
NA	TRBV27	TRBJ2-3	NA	TGTGCCAGCAGCCCGCGAGGAGGGCACACAGATACGCAGTATTTT	CASSPRGGHTDTQYF
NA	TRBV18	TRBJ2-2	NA	TGTGCCAGCTGTGACAGGTCGGGGTCCGGGGAGCTGTTTTTT	CASCDRSGSGELFF
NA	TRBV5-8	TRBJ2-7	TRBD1	TGTGCCAGCAGCGCCCTCCGGGACAGGGGTTACGAGCAGTACTTC	CASSALRDRGYEQYF
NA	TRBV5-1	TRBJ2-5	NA	TGCGCCAGCAGCTCCCTCAGCACCCGGGGTCAAGAGACCCAGTACTTC	CASSSLSTRGQETQYF
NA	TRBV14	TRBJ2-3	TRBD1	TGTGCCAGCAGCCTTCCGGGACAGAAATTTCTTAGCACAGATACGCAGTATTTT	CASSLPGQKFLSTDTQYF
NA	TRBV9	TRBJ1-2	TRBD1	TGTGCCAGCAGCGGTTGGGGGACAGGGGATAACTATGGCTACACCTTC	CASSGWGTGDNYGYTF
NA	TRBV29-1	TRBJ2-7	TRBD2	TGCAGCGTGGGAGGGCCTACCTACGAGCAGTACTTC	CSVGGPTYEQYF